What follows are 15 T cell receptor beta chains derived from one specimen sequenced in a study of CD8+ T cells in alopecia areata. The sequencing template was cDNA reverse transcribed from extracted RNA. Generated by immunoSEQ multiplex PCR, the TCRdb table keeps only in-frame clones and is missing some. The sample holds about 23,000 clones, 52% seen once. Input material: NKG2D-high CD8+ T cells sorted from blood. The receptor source for this set is a human donor with alopecia areata.

This clone was detected a few times. The chain has TRBV6-6 and TRBJ1-1; D gene unclear. The CDR3 covers 14 residues. V was pared by 6 bases and J by 2 bases, with 13 bases between. Germline-derived CDR1 and CDR2 are MNHNY and SVGAGI (reference sequence). The CDR3 DNA reads as TGTGCCAGCAGGATCAACGGGGTTAACACTGAAGCTTTCTTT. Translating gives CASRINGVNTEAFF.

This clone was seen a handful of times. J is TRBJ2-3 and V is TRBV28; D call uncertain. The V gene lost 5 bases and the J gene lost 5 bases, with 11 bases spanning the gap. Germline values: CDR1 MDHEN, CDR2 SYDVKM. The CDR3 is made up of 13 amino acids. The CDR3 nucleotides are TGTGCCAGCAGTACCTCGATGAGAGATACGCAGTATTTT. It translates to CASSTSMRDTQYF.

This clone was counted between two and nine times. The rearrangement links TRBV27 to TRBJ1-1; D unclear. The ends were cut back, 5 bases at V and 1 base at J, with 8 bases in the middle. Germline CDR1 and CDR2: MNHEY and SMNVEV (reference sequence). This CDR3 has 13 residues. This CDR3 reads CASSKGTNTEAFF. Here the CDR3 DNA reads TGTGCCAGCAGTAAGGGTACGAACACTGAAGCTTTCTTT.

This clone appeared a few times. The chain employs TRBV5-4 and TRBJ1-5; possibly TRBD1 for D (6 bases). There are 18 residues in the CDR3. The germline CDR1 and CDR2 sequences are SGHNT and YYREEE (reference sequence). Trimming cost V 4 bases and J 0 bases, with 20 bases left between them. CDR3 region: CASSDSGDLGYSNQPQHF. CDR3 DNA sequence: TGTGCCAGCAGCGACTCAGGGGATCTGGGGTATAGCAATCAGCCCCAGCATTTT.

V is TRBV9 and J is TRBJ2-1, with TRBD1 matching 7 bases. The CDR3 has 17 residues. The trim removed 6 bases at V and 0 bases at J, leaving 12 bases unmatched. Looked up from germline, CDR1 is SGDLS and CDR2 is YYNGEE. In DNA, the CDR3 is TGTGCCAGCACCGGGACAGCGGACAGTTACTCCTACAATGAGCAGTTCTTC. This codes for CASTGTADSYSYNEQFF. Full variable domain (outside the CDR3, taken from reference TRBV9 and TRBJ2-1): DSGVTQTPKHLITATGQRVTLRCSPRSGDLSVYWYQQSLDQGLQFLIQYYNGEERAKGNILERFSAQQFPDLHSELNLSSLELGDSALYFCASTGTADSYSYNEQFFGPGTRLTVL.

This clone was picked up a small number of times. The chain employs TRBV28 and TRBJ1-1; possible D gene TRBD1, 5 bases. Trimming removed 3 bases from V and 5 bases from J, with 16 bases in between. The CDR3 has 15 amino acids. Germline CDR1 MDHEN, CDR2 SYDVKM. CDR3 in amino acids: CASSFFSRVSTEAFF. As DNA, the CDR3 is TGTGCCAGCAGTTTTTTTTCCAGGGTTTCTACTGAAGCTTTCTTT.

This chain uses TRBV7-9 with TRBJ2-7; D not resolved. Germline CDR1 reads SEHNR; CDR2 reads FQNEAQ (reference sequence). This CDR3 has 15 residues. With 5 bases removed from V and 5 bases from J, the gap between germline ends came to 19 bases. As DNA, the CDR3 is TGTGCCAGCAGCCTCTCCGAGGCGACAAGCCACGAGCAGTACTTC. This gives the protein CASSLSEATSHEQYF. Variable domain in full (rest from reference TRBV7-9 and TRBJ2-7): DTGVSQNPRHKITKRGQNVTFRCDPISEHNRLYWYRQTLGQGPEFLTYFQNEAQLEKSRLLSDRFSAERPKGSFSTLEIQRTEQGDSAMYLCASSLSEATSHEQYFGPGTRLTVT.

This chain connects TRBV6-6 to TRBJ1-3; D is ambiguous. This CDR3 has 13 residues. Germline V gene sequence: CDR1 MNHNY, CDR2 SVGAGI (reference sequence). The V end lost 6 bases, the J end lost 0 bases, and 6 bases lay between the germline ends. The CDR3 nucleotides read TGTGCCAGCAGATCCCCCTCTGGAAACACCATATATTTT. Translated, it gives CASRSPSGNTIYF.

On this clone: At one of its ends the junction is not consistent with the germline gene, which may arise from a read error. Additional DNA sequences in this sample encode the identical CDR3. The chain couples TRBV27 to TRBJ1-1; 9 nucleotides match TRBD1. The CDR3 covers 15 residues. Germline CDR1 MNHEY, CDR2 SMNVEV (reference sequence). CDR3 region: CASSSRQGGKAEAFF. The CDR3 nucleotides are TGTGCCAGCAGTTCTCGACAGGGGGGGAAGGCTGAAGCGTTCTTT.

The chain links TRBV4-1 to TRBJ2-7; 8 bases match TRBD1. The CDR3 runs to 15 residues. V was pared by 2 bases and J by 4 bases, with 7 bases of the junction left unmatched. CDR1 is MGHRA and CDR2 is YSYEKL in the germline V gene. The chain's CDR3 is CASSQRETGAYEQYF. The DNA for the CDR3 is TGCGCCAGCAGCCAACGGGAGACAGGGGCTTACGAGCAGTACTTC.

The chain links TRBV6-1 to TRBJ1-5, with 8 bases aligning to TRBD1. V shed 6 bases, J shed 14 bases, and the junction held 6 bases outside the gene matches. The length of the CDR3 is 11 residues. Germline lookup yields CDR1 MNHNS and CDR2 SASEGT. This CDR3 reads CASSNMDREHF. The CDR3 nucleotides read TGTGCCAGCAGCAATATGGACAGGGAGCATTTT.

The chain links TRBV27 to TRBJ2-7, with D perhaps matching TRBD1 (6 bases). Deletions cut 5 bases from V and 0 bases from J, with 14 bases between. The germline V gene encodes CDR1 MNHEY and CDR2 SMNVEV (reference sequence). This CDR3 is built from 15 residues. CDR3 protein: CASSSRGLGSYEQYF. CDR3 DNA sequence: TGTGCCAGCAGTAGCAGGGGCCTAGGCTCCTACGAGCAGTACTTC.

The gene calls are TRBV19 and TRBJ2-7; perhaps TRBD2 as D (6 bases). This CDR3 has 15 residues. Germline V CDR1 and CDR2: LNHDA, SQIVND (reference sequence). Trimming pared 5 bases from V and 4 bases from J, leaving 18 bases between. CDR3 nucleotides: TGTGCCAGTAGTCCGCGGACGGGGGTCAGTTACGAGCAGTACTTC. Translated: CASSPRTGVSYEQYF.

The chain has TRBV5-6 and TRBJ2-7; a weak D match, TRBD1 (6 bases). Trimming pared 0 bases from V and 5 bases from J, leaving 9 bases between. Germline loops: CDR1 SGHDT, CDR2 YYEEEE. The CDR3 runs 13 residues. CDR3 region: CASSLGWTDEQYF. The CDR3, as DNA: TGTGCCAGCAGCTTGGGATGGACAGACGAGCAGTACTTC.

About this clone itself: Germline is not matched at one junction end, which may reflect a read error. This chain uses TRBV5-1 with TRBJ2-7; D is unresolved. From germline, CDR1 is SGHRS and CDR2 YFSETQ. The CDR3 consists of 14 residues. The CDR3: CASSPYLGSYERYF. As DNA, the CDR3 is TGCGCCAGCAGCCCGTATTTGGGCTCCTACGAGCGGTACTTC.